This TCR beta chain was documented in a study of T-cell reconstitution after alpha-beta-depleted transplantation in children. The CDR3 runs to 18 residues. In germline, CDR1 is LGHDT, CDR2 YNNKEL (reference sequence). Trimming took 3 bases from V and 3 from J, leaving 20 bases between them. This sample's TCRbeta library carried unique molecular identifier barcodes. TCRdb reprocessed the PCR reads with MiXCR, giving one entry per CDR3 protein. Of about 270,000 distinct CDR3 sequences listed, about a tenth are singletons. Here the sequenced sample was PBMCs from the stem cell graft donor, taken from the stem cell graft. This clonotype originated in a human donor who donated a stem cell graft to a child with SCID. This sequence joins TRBV3-1 and TRBJ2-2, with a weak D call TRBD1 (5 bases). The CDR3 region is CASSHKRQTENHTGELFF. In DNA, the CDR3 is TGTGCCAGCAGCCACAAAAGACAGACAGAGAACCACACCGGGGAGCTGTTTTTT.